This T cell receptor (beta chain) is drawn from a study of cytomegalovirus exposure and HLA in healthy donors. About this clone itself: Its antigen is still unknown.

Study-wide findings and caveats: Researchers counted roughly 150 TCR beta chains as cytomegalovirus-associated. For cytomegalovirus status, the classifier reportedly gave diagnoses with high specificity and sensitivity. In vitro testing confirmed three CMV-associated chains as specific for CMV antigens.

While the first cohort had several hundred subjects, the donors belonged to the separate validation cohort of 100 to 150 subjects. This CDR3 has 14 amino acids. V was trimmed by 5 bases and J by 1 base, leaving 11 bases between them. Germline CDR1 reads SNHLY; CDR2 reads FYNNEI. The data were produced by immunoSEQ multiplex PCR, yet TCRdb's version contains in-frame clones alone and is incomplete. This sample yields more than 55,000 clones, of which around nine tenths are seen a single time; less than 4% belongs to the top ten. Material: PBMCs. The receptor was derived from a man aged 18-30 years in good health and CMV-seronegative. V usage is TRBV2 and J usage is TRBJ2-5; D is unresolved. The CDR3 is CASSSGVGQETQYF. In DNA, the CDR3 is TGTGCCAGCAGTAGTGGAGTGGGCCAAGAGACCCAGTACTTC.